This is a list of T cell receptor beta chains from one sample in a study of T-cell reconstitution after alpha-beta-depleted transplantation in children. A single record per CDR3 protein comes from TCRdb applying MiXCR to the PCR reads. The sample shows 500,000 to 650,000 distinct CDR3 sequences, around 13% of them seen only once. This material consisted of PBMCs, mostly from graft donor cells, taken 360 days after TCRalphabeta/CD19-depleted stem cell transplant. The receptors were gathered from a male patient aged 10-17 years who had a stem cell transplant for acute myeloid leukemia, so the T cells may come from the graft donor. Both conserved end residues are part of each CDR3. D genes are given only for firm matches. Clone size, where shown, is once, few, many, or a class for clones that have expanded.

>TRBV29-1|TRBD2|-|TRBJ2-2
CSVGRTSGTNTGELFF
TGCAGCGTGGGCCGGACTAGCGGGACGAACACCGGGGAGCTGTTTTTT
>TRBV7-8|TRBD2|few|TRBJ2-7
CASKPLAGPAYEQYF
TGTGCCAGCAAACCACTAGCGGGCCCAGCCTACGAGCAGTACTTC
>TRBV29-1|-|-|TRBJ2-5
CSVDPGGPETQYF
TGCAGCGTTGACCCGGGTGGTCCGGAGACCCAGTACTTC
>TRBV3-1|-|few|TRBJ1-5
CASSKRSRGGRYQPQHF
TGTGCCAGCAGCAAAAGATCACGGGGAGGCCGTTATCAGCCCCAGCATTTT
>TRBV15|-|-|TRBJ2-3
CATSRDNPDLWTDTQYF
TGTGCCACCAGCAGAGATAACCCCGACTTGTGGACAGATACGCAGTATTTT
>TRBV28|-|many|TRBJ2-4
CASSLGFSATAGRPKNIQYF
TGTGCCAGCAGTTTAGGGTTCAGCGCTACGGCGGGCAGGCCGAAAAACATTCAGTACTTC
>TRBV30|-|few|TRBJ1-1
CAWKPSGDPEAFF
TGTGCCTGGAAACCGTCAGGAGACCCTGAAGCTTTCTTT
>TRBV6-5|-|few|TRBJ2-7
CASSYSRVAHEQYF
TGTGCCAGCAGTTACTCGAGGGTGGCTCACGAGCAGTACTTC
>TRBV24-1|TRBD2|many|TRBJ2-1
CATIAGGGGNEQFF
TGTGCCACCATTGCGGGAGGGGGGGGGAATGAGCAGTTCTTC
>TRBV4-3|-|few|TRBJ1-2
CASSQRQEGNYGYTF
TGCGCCAGCAGCCAACGACAGGAGGGAAACTATGGCTACACCTTC
>TRBV9|-|-|TRBJ2-5
CASSWGHPEETQYF
TGTGCCAGCAGTTGGGGACACCCTGAAGAGACCCAGTACTTC
>TRBV3-1|-|-|TRBJ2-6
CAFCPGTWLRSSGANVLTF
TGTGCCTTCTGTCCCGGGACATGGCTGAGAAGCTCTGGGGCCAACGTCCTGACTTTC
>TRBV30|TRBD2|-|TRBJ2-7
CAWSVRFEPSGHSYEQYF
TGTGCCTGGAGTGTCCGATTCGAACCTAGCGGGCACTCCTACGAGCAGTACTTC
>TRBV28|TRBD1|few|TRBJ2-4
CASSLGDRAKNIQYF
TGTGCCAGCAGTTTGGGGGACAGGGCCAAAAACATTCAGTACTTC
>TRBV29-1|TRBD1|-|TRBJ2-5
CSVEWQGAPETQYF
TGCAGCGTTGAATGGCAGGGGGCCCCAGAGACCCAGTACTTC
>TRBV4-1|-|once|TRBJ2-1
CASSPGRQRTHNEQFF
TGTGCCAGCAGCCCCGGGCGGCAGCGGACCCACAATGAGCAGTTCTTC
>TRBV28|-|many|TRBJ2-1
CATIHNEQFF
TGTGCCACGATTCACAATGAGCAGTTCTTC